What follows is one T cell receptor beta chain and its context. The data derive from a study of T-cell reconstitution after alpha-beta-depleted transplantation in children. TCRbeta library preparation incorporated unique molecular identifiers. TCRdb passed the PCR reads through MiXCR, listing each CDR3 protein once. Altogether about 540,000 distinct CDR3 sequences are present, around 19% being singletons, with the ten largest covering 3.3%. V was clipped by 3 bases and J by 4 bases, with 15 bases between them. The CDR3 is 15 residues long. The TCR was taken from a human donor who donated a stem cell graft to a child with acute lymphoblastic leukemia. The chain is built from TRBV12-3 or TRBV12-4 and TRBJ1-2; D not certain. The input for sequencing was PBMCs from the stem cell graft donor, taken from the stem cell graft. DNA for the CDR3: TGTGCCAGCAGTTTGGGCTCTCCAGATATCTATGGCTACACCTTC. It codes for CASSLGSPDIYGYTF.